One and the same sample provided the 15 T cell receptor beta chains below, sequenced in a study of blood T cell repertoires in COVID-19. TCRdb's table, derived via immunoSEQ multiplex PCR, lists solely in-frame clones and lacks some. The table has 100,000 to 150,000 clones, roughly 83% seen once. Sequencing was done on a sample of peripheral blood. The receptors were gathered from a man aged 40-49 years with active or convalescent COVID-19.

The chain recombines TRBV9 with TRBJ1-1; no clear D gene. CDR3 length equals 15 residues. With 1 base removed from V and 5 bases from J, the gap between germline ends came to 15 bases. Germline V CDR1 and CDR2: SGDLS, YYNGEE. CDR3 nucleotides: TGTGCCAGCAGCGTAAACACCGGGGTTGAAACTGAAGCTTTCTTT. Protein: CASSVNTGVETEAFF.

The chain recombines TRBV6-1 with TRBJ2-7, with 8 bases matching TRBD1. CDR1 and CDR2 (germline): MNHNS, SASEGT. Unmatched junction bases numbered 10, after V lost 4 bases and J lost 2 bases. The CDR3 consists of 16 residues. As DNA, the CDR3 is TGTGCCAGCAGTGCCCGGCCGGGGACAGGAGCCTACGAGCAGTACTTC. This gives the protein CASSARPGTGAYEQYF.

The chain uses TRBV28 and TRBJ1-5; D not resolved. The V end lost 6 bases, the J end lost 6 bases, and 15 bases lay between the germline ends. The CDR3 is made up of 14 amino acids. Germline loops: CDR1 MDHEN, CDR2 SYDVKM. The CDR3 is CASSNLPAGQPQHF. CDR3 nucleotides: TGTGCCAGCAGCAACCTACCAGCGGGTCAGCCCCAGCATTTT.

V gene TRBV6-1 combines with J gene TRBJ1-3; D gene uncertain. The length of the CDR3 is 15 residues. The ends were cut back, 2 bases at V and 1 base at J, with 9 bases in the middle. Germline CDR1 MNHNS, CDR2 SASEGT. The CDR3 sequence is CASSESRGSGNTIYF. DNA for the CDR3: TGTGCCAGCAGTGAAAGCCGGGGATCTGGAAACACCATATATTTT.

The CDR3 here is CASSKGGGSSYEQYF. CDR3 bases: TGTGCCAGCAGTAAGGGCGGGGGAAGCTCCTACGAGCAGTACTTC. The chain employs TRBV9 and TRBJ2-7, with 7 bases identical to TRBD2. The germline CDR1 and CDR2 sequences are SGDLS and YYNGEE. V trimming: 5 bases; J trimming: 0 bases; junction bases outside the gene matches: 8. The CDR3 is 15 amino acids.

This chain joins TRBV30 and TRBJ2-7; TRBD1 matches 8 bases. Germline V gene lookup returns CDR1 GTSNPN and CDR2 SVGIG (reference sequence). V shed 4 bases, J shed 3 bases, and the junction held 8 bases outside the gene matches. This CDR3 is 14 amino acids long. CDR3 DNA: TGTGCCTGGACATCCCGGGACAGGATCTACGAGCAGTACTTC. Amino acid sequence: CAWTSRDRIYEQYF.

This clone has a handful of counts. The CDR3 DNA sequence: TGTGCCAGTCAATTCGATCTGGGCCCCTCTGGGGCCAACGTCCTGACTTTC. This gives the protein CASQFDLGPSGANVLTF. The rearrangement links TRBV10-3 to TRBJ2-6; no clear D. V was clipped by 10 bases and J by 0 bases, with 19 bases between them. The CDR3 length is 17 residues. Germline V gene data show CDR1 as ENHRY and CDR2 as SYGVKD.

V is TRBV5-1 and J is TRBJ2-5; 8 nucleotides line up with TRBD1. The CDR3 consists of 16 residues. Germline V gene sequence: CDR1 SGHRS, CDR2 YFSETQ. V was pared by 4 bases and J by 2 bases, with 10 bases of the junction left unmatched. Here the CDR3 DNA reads TGCGCCAGCAGCCCTGGACCCGGGACAGGTCAAGAGACCCAGTACTTC. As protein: CASSPGPGTGQETQYF.

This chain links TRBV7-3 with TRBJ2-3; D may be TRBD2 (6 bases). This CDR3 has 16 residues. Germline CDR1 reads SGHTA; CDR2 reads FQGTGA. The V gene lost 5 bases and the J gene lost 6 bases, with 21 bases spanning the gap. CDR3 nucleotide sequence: TGTGCCAGCAGCCGGGACGAGGGACTCCTCTCGGATACGCAGTATTTT. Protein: CASSRDEGLLSDTQYF.

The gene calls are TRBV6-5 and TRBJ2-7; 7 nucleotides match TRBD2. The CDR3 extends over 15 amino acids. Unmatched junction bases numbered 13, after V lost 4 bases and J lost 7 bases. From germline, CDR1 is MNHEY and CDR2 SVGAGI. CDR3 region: CASSFLPGLQSEQYF. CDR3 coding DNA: TGTGCCAGCAGTTTTCTGCCGGGACTACAGTCGGAGCAGTACTTC.

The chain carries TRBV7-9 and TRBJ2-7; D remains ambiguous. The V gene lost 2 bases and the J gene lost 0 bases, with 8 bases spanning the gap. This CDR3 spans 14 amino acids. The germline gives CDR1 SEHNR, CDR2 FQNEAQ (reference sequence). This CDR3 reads CASSLPRISYEQYF. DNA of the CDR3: TGTGCCAGCAGCTTACCCAGGATCTCCTACGAGCAGTACTTC.

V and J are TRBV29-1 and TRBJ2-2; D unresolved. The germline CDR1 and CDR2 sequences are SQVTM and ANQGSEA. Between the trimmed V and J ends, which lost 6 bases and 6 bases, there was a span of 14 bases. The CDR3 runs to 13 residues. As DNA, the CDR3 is TGCAGCGTACCCATGCCGGTTGCCGGGGAGCTGTTTTTT. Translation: CSVPMPVAGELFF.

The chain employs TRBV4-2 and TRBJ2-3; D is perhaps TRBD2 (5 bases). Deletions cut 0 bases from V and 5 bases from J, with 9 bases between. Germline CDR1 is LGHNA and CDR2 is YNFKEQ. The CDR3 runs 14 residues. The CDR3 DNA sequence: TGTGCCAGCAGCCAAGACGGGGATGGAGATACGCAGTATTTT. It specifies CASSQDGDGDTQYF.

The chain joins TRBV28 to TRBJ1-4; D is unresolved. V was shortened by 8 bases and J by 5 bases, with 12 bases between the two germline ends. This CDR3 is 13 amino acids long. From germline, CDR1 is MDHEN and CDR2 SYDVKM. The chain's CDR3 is CASVYSGNEKLFF. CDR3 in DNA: TGTGCCAGCGTTTATTCGGGGAATGAAAAACTGTTTTTT.

The CDR3 is CASSIDGRSGANVLTF. The DNA of the CDR3 is TGTGCCAGTAGTATAGATGGGCGCTCTGGGGCCAACGTCCTGACTTTC. The rearrangement uses TRBV19 and TRBJ2-6; no clear D gene. The V end was cut by 0 bases, the J end by 0 bases, with 6 bases between. CDR1 and CDR2 from the germline V gene are LNHDA and SQIVND (reference sequence). The CDR3 sequence is 16 residues long.